This entry lists 5 T cell receptor beta chains sequenced from one sample in a study of cytomegalovirus exposure and HLA in healthy donors. Assay: immunoSEQ multiplex PCR; the TCRdb copy retains only in-frame clones and omits some. Among over 250,000 clones listed, just over 85% were seen once. The sequenced material came from PBMCs. The receptors here all came from a woman between 18 and 30 years old in good health and CMV-seronegative.

The chain joins TRBV7-8 to TRBJ2-3, with 7 bases lining up with TRBD1. CDR1 SGHVS and CDR2 FQNEAQ come from the germline V gene. V lost 7 bases to trimming and J lost 4 bases; unmatched junction nucleotides: 11. The CDR3 has 15 residues. Written as DNA, the CDR3 is TGTGCCAGCATAAGGGGGCGCGCTGGCCCAGATACGCAGTATTTT. This sequence encodes CASIRGRAGPDTQYF.

CDR3 in amino acids: CASTKGQGAYEQYF. CDR3 coding DNA: TGTGCCAGCACCAAGGGACAGGGGGCCTACGAGCAGTACTTC. V gene TRBV6-5 combines with J gene TRBJ2-7; 11 bases align to TRBD1. The germline CDR1 and CDR2 sequences are MNHEY and SVGAGI. After removal of 7 bases from V and 2 bases from J, the junction contained 4 bases not matched to a gene. This CDR3 has 14 residues.

The CDR3, as DNA: TGCGCCAGCGAATCAGGGGACGGTGGCGAGCAGTACTTC. Translating it yields CASESGDGGEQYF. V is TRBV10-2 and J is TRBJ2-7, with D maybe TRBD1 (6 bases). V was pared by 8 bases and J by 6 bases, with 17 bases between. Looked up from germline, CDR1 is WSHSY and CDR2 is SAAADI. This CDR3 spans 13 amino acids.

V gene TRBV6-5 combines with J gene TRBJ2-3; TRBD2 aligns across 9 bases. This CDR3 is 16 amino acids long. Germline V gene lookup returns CDR1 MNHEY and CDR2 SVGAGI. J gave up 2 bases and V 2 bases, and 5 bases lay outside the gene matches. In DNA form, the CDR3 reads TGTGCCAGCAGTTACGGGATAGCGGGGGTCACAGATACGCAGTATTTT. Residues: CASSYGIAGVTDTQYF.

The chain joins TRBV5-4 to TRBJ2-7; 9 nucleotides match TRBD1. V trimming: 3 bases; J trimming: 0 bases; junction bases outside the gene matches: 1. Germline values: CDR1 SGHNT, CDR2 YYREEE (reference sequence). This CDR3 is 14 amino acids long. CDR3 protein: CASSSQGASYEQYF. The CDR3 nucleotides read TGTGCCAGCAGCTCACAGGGGGCCTCCTACGAGCAGTACTTC.